This T cell receptor beta chain was observed in a study of shared clonotypes between healthy human individuals. The input for sorted-subset replicate PCRs was about 210 ng DNA, approximately 30,000 T cell genomes. The method was immunoSEQ multiplex PCR; TCRdb's version includes in-frame clones alone and lacks a portion of them. The sample holds fewer than 200,000 clones, 66% seen once. Germline V gives CDR1 LNHNV, CDR2 YYDKDF (reference sequence). The CDR3 covers 13 residues. V was cut by 2 bases and J by 4 bases, with 6 bases left in between. The source material was memory CD4+ T cells sorted from blood. Subset in this sample: CD45RA-negative fraction. The receptor comes from a man younger than 45 in good health. The chain combines TRBV15 with TRBJ1-3; D perhaps matches TRBD1 (5 bases). The CDR3 DNA follows: TGTGCCACCAGCAGAAACAGGGGAAACACCATATATTTT. Encoded protein: CATSRNRGNTIYF.